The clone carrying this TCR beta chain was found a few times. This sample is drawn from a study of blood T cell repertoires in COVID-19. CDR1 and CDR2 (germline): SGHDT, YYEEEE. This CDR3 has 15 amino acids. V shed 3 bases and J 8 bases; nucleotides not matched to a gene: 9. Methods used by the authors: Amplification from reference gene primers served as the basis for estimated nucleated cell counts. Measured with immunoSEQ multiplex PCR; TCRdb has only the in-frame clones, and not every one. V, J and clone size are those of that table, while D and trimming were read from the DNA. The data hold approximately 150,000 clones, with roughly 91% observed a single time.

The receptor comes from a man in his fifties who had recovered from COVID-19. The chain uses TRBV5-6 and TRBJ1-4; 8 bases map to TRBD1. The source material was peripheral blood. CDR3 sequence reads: CASSYPGQGAEKLFF. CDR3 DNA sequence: TGTGCCAGCAGCTACCCAGGACAGGGAGCCGAAAAACTGTTTTTT.